This T cell receptor (beta chain) was identified during a study of T cell responses to AZD1222 COVID-19 vaccine. Produced via immunoSEQ multiplex PCR; TCRdb's table is partial and in-frame only. Among about 120,000 clones, roughly four fifths were seen once, and the ten largest hold around 9.9%. This clone was counted once. The germline V gene has CDR1 DFQATT and CDR2 SNEGSKA (reference sequence). The CDR3 extends over 11 amino acids. The sequence was obtained from an adult in good health. The chain joins TRBV20-1 to TRBJ2-7, with D perhaps matching TRBD2 (7 bases). With the DNA end fitting TRBJ2-1 better, the J assignment may be wrong. Sequenced material: peripheral blood, taken on day 0 of AZD1222 vaccination. CDR3 region: CSVWGGDEQFF. The DNA of the CDR3 is TGCAGTGTATGGGGGGGCGATGAGCAGTTCTTC.